Below are 18 T cell receptor beta chains sequenced from a single sample in a study of blood T cell repertoires in COVID-19. Some clones are missing from TCRdb's copy, which holds only in-frame ones; the method was immunoSEQ multiplex PCR. Here the sample spans 150,000 or so clones, approximately 79% being singletons. Sequencing was performed on peripheral blood. These receptors all come from a woman of 80 years or more with acute or convalescent COVID-19.

The CDR3 DNA reads as TGTGCCAGCAGTATGCGCCCGGGGGAAGCTTTCTTT. It translates to CASSMRPGEAFF. The chain recombines TRBV12-3 or TRBV12-4 with TRBJ1-1; D remains unclear. The CDR3 length is 12 residues. Deletions cut 5 bases from V and 8 bases from J, with 12 bases between.

The J gene is TRBJ2-7, the V gene TRBV28, with TRBD2 identical over 9 bases. Germline CDR1 MDHEN, CDR2 SYDVKM. This CDR3 contains 16 residues. Trimming at V came to 3 bases and at J to 5 bases, leaving 11 bases not matched to a gene. The CDR3 loop is CASSFLSGTSSHEQYF. The CDR3 DNA reads as TGTGCCAGCAGTTTCCTTTCCGGGACTAGCAGCCACGAGCAGTACTTC. The full variable domain, in which reference TRBV28 and TRBJ2-7 provide the parts outside the CDR3, is DVKVTQSSRYLVKRTGEKVFLECVQDMDHENMFWYRQDPGLGLRLIYFSYDVKMKEKGDIPEGYSVSREKKERFSLILESASTNQTSMYLCASSFLSGTSSHEQYFGPGTRLTVT.

J is TRBJ1-2 and V is TRBV7-9, with TRBD1 matching 11 bases. V dropped 5 bases and J dropped 8; count of bases not matched to a gene: 7. Germline lookup yields CDR1 SEHNR and CDR2 FQNEAQ (reference sequence). CDR3 size: 14 residues. CDR3 sequence reads: CASSLGQGDRGYTF. In DNA, the CDR3 is TGTGCCAGCAGCCTGGGACAGGGGGACCGGGGCTACACCTTC.

This chain uses TRBV10-2 with TRBJ1-1; D remains unclear. The V end was cut by 3 bases, the J end by 4 bases, with 6 bases between. The germline V gene has CDR1 WSHSY and CDR2 SAAADI. This CDR3 comprises 12 residues. This CDR3 is CASSERGTEAFF. In nucleotides, the CDR3 is TGCGCCAGCAGTGAACGGGGCACTGAAGCTTTCTTT.

In this sample, this clone turned up a few times. This sequence joins TRBV12-3 or TRBV12-4 and TRBJ1-5; unclear D gene. The CDR3 is 13 residues long. V lost 6 bases, J lost 6 bases, and 12 bases lay in between. The CDR3 nucleotides are TGTGCCAGCAGCGAGATGCCGGGTCAGCCCCAGCATTTT. This sequence encodes CASSEMPGQPQHF.

The chain recombines TRBV7-6 with TRBJ1-4, with D possibly being TRBD1 (6 bases). The germline V and J ends were trimmed by 5 bases and 7 bases, with 14 bases remaining between them. Looked up from germline, CDR1 is SGHVS and CDR2 is FNYEAQ. The CDR3 consists of 14 residues. CDR3 bases: TGTGCCAGCAGCCTGGGGAGGGGGAGTGAAAAACTGTTTTTT. It codes for CASSLGRGSEKLFF.

The chain is built from TRBV28 and TRBJ2-3, with D maybe TRBD2 (6 bases). The CDR3 spans 16 residues. V dropped 5 bases and J dropped 0 bases, with 15 bases sitting between them. Germline V gene data show CDR1 as MDHEN and CDR2 as SYDVKM. The CDR3 DNA is TGTGCCAGCAGTCCGCCGGGGGTTTGGAGCACAGATACGCAGTATTTT. Protein sequence: CASSPPGVWSTDTQYF.

In its sample, this clone ranks as medium-sized (0.01 to 0.1%). The chain carries TRBV3-1 (or the pseudogene TRBV3-2) and TRBJ1-5; 9 positions match TRBD1. J was trimmed by 7 bases and V by 4 bases; bases with no gene match: 11. The CDR3 totals 16 residues. Germline V gives CDR1 LGHDT, CDR2 YNNKEL (reference sequence). The CDR3 spells CASSPRQGEGGQPQHF. In DNA, the CDR3 is TGTGCCAGCAGCCCCCGACAGGGGGAAGGAGGGCAGCCCCAGCATTTT.

This chain links TRBV27 with TRBJ1-4; unclear D gene. There are 11 residues in the CDR3. V was trimmed by 6 bases and J by 12 bases, leaving 11 bases between them. The V gene's germline CDR1 is MNHEY and CDR2 SMNVEV (reference sequence). The CDR3 DNA reads TGTGCCAGCAGGTTCCCGTCCCAACTGTTTTTT. Protein: CASRFPSQLFF.

With regard to this clone: It may be a read error: a sequence one base away is much more abundant. This sequence joins TRBV3-1 (or the pseudogene TRBV3-2) and TRBJ2-6; no reliable D call. V lost 0 bases and J 0 bases, leaving 3 bases between the germline ends. The CDR3 sequence is 15 residues long. In germline, CDR1 is LGHDT, CDR2 YNNKEL (reference sequence). CDR3 bases: TGTGCCAGCAGCCAAGACCACTCTGGGGCCAACGTCCTGACTTTC. Translation: CASSQDHSGANVLTF.

J is TRBJ2-4 and V is TRBV11-2; TRBD1 matches 7 bases. J lost 6 bases, V lost 4 bases, and 12 bases had no gene match. CDR3 length equals 16 residues. CDR1 and CDR2 (germline): SGHAT, FQNNGV. CDR3 sequence reads: CASSSQRRGHGNIQYF. The CDR3, as DNA: TGTGCCAGCAGCTCCCAGCGAAGGGGGCATGGAAACATTCAGTACTTC.

This clone was seen a handful of times. The chain employs TRBV30 and TRBJ1-4; TRBD1 is a possible D gene (6 bases). The CDR3 runs 15 residues. Per germline, CDR1 GTSNPN and CDR2 SVGIG (reference sequence). V lost 3 bases to trimming and J lost 4 bases, with 15 bases between them. The CDR3 here is CAWRANRVNNEKLFF. CDR3 nucleotide sequence: TGTGCCTGGAGAGCTAACAGGGTGAATAATGAAAAACTGTTTTTT.

The V and J genes are TRBV7-2 and TRBJ2-3, with 10 bases identical to TRBD2. The CDR3 has 17 amino acids. Trimming removed 6 bases from V and 2 bases from J; junction bases left unmatched: 11. Germline V gene sequence: CDR1 SGHTA, CDR2 FQGNSA. CDR3 DNA: TGTGCCAGCAGTTCTCAGAGCGGACTAGCGGACACAGATACGCAGTATTTT. It yields the protein CASSSQSGLADTDTQYF. Complete variable domain (other parts from reference TRBV7-2 and TRBJ2-3): GAGVSQSPSNKVTEKGKDVELRCDPISGHTALYWYRQSLGQGLEFLIYFQGNSAPDKSGLPSDRFSAERTGGSVSTLTIQRTQQEDSAVYLCASSSQSGLADTDTQYFGPGTRLTVL.

This rearrangement joins TRBV18 to TRBJ1-2; tentatively, D is TRBD1 (6 bases). The V end was cut by 1 base, the J end by 4 bases, with 19 bases between. CDR1 is KGHSH and CDR2 is LQKENI in the germline V gene. This CDR3 spans 17 amino acids. The CDR3: CASSPLRAGTGLYGYTF. DNA of the CDR3: TGTGCCAGCTCACCACTACGGGCGGGTACAGGGCTCTATGGCTACACCTTC.

CDR3 in amino acids: CASSPDRGAYNSPLHF. The DNA for the CDR3 is TGTGCCAGTAGTCCGGACAGAGGGGCCTATAATTCACCCCTCCACTTT. V usage is TRBV19 and J usage is TRBJ1-6; TRBD1 might be the D (6 bases). Trimming left V 5 bases short and J 2 bases short, with 13 bases between. The germline CDR1 and CDR2 sequences are LNHDA and SQIVND (reference sequence). The CDR3 covers 16 residues.

This clone appeared a few times. The V call is TRBV4-2, the J call TRBJ1-2; no definite D call. Germline V gives CDR1 LGHNA, CDR2 YNFKEQ. CDR3 length: 14 amino acids. V shed 3 bases and J shed 2 bases, with 10 bases lying between them. The CDR3 bases are TGTGCCAGCAGCCATCTCCGTAGAAACTATGGCTACACCTTC. Residues: CASSHLRRNYGYTF.

The chain employs TRBV11-2 and TRBJ2-1; D remains unclear. Germline V gene lookup returns CDR1 SGHAT and CDR2 FQNNGV. This CDR3 contains 16 residues. Trimming left V 3 bases short and J 2 bases short, with 14 bases between. The CDR3 reads CASSFLGRKTYNEQFF. CDR3 DNA sequence: TGTGCCAGCAGCTTCTTGGGCAGGAAGACCTACAATGAGCAGTTCTTC.

V gene TRBV28 combines with J gene TRBJ1-4; D uncertain. The CDR3 sequence is 13 residues long. V was trimmed by 0 bases and J by 6 bases, leaving 5 bases between them. Germline lookup yields CDR1 MDHEN and CDR2 SYDVKM. CDR3 sequence (DNA): TGTGCCAGCAGTTTATGGCCGGATGAAAAACTGTTTTTT. Translation: CASSLWPDEKLFF.